Included here is one T cell receptor beta chain sequence, with context. Its antigen is still unknown. This entry comes from a study of cytomegalovirus exposure and HLA in healthy donors. General observations from the study: As was reported, the classifier diagnosed cytomegalovirus status with high specificity and sensitivity.

Sequencing used immunoSEQ multiplex PCR; TCRdb keeps in-frame clones, though not all of them. This sample yields about 270,000 clones, of which 80% to 90% are seen a single time; roughly 1% belongs to the top ten. Germline-derived CDR1 and CDR2 are SGHAT and FQNNGV. The V end lost 0 bases, the J end lost 4 bases, and 13 bases lay between the germline ends. The CDR3 covers 16 residues. The source material was PBMCs. The source is a young woman in good health and CMV-seronegative. This chain joins TRBV11-2 and TRBJ1-3, with unresolved D. CDR3 nucleotides: TGTGCCAGCAGCTTAGAGCCAGGTGGCCCGGGAAACACCATATATTTT. Its protein product is CASSLEPGGPGNTIYF.